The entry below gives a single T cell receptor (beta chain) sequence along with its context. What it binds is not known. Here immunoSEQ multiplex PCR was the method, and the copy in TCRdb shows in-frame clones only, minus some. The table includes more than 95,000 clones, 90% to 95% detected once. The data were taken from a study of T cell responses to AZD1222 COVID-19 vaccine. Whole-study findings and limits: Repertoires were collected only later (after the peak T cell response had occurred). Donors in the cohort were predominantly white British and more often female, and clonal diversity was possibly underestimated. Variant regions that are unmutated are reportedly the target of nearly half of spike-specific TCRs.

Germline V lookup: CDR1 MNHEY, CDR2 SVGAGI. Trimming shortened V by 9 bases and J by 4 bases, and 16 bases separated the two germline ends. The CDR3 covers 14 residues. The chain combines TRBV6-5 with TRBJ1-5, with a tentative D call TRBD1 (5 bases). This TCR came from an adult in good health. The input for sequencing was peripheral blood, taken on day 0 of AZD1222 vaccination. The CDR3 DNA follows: TGTGCCAGTGAAAAGACGGGGCTAAATCAGCCCCAGCATTTT. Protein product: CASEKTGLNQPQHF.